Below are 15 T cell receptor beta chains sequenced from a single sample in a study of vaccination and CD4 T cells after COVID-19. Sequencing of the DNA from cultured CD4+ T cells was carried out with the Oncomine TCR Beta short-read assay. From the PCR reads, TCRdb called clonotypes with MiXCR, one entry per CDR3 protein. The table lists more than 10,000 distinct CDR3 sequences, 40% to 50% of them singletons. Treatment denoted: approximately 9-day PBMC culture with coronavirus spike peptide pools or control peptides (ViraFEST assay). Their antigens remain unidentified. Material for sequencing was CD4+ T cells from blood, cultured in vitro. Every receptor here comes from a human donor who had recovered from COVID-19.

This clonotype was seen more than once but under ten times. This chain uses TRBV6-1 with TRBJ1-1; no clear D. The CDR3 contains 12 residues. V lost 5 bases and J 2 bases, leaving 6 bases between the germline ends. Per the germline V gene, CDR1 is MNHNS and CDR2 is SASEGT. The CDR3 loop is CASSRLNTEAFF. The CDR3 DNA follows: TGTGCCAGCAGTAGGTTAAACACTGAAGCTTTCTTT.

The chain uses TRBV12-3 or TRBV12-4 and TRBJ1-1; no reliable D call. The CDR3 runs 16 residues. Between the trimmed V and J ends, which lost 3 bases and 11 bases, there was a span of 25 bases. CDR3 in amino acids: CASSLRLVQVDGAAFF. CDR3 DNA sequence: TGTGCCAGCAGTTTGCGGTTAGTGCAGGTCGACGGAGCGGCTTTCTTT.

The chain carries TRBV6-5 and TRBJ2-2, with D unresolved. CDR1 and CDR2 (germline): MNHEY, SVGAGI. The CDR3 has 17 amino acids. Trimming took 2 bases from V and 9 from J, leaving 22 bases between them. The CDR3 reads CASSYGNRRNMNRELFF. CDR3 nucleotide sequence: TGTGCCAGCAGTTACGGGAACAGACGCAATATGAACAGGGAGCTGTTTTTT.

The chain carries TRBV7-2 and TRBJ1-4, with TRBD1 matching 8 bases. The CDR3 loop spans 15 amino acids. Per germline, CDR1 SGHTA and CDR2 FQGNSA. The junction had 10 bases not matched to a gene; V was cut back by 5 bases and J by 8 bases. CDR3 sequence reads: CASSGTGGLYEKLFF. The CDR3 bases are TGTGCCAGCAGCGGAACAGGGGGATTATACGAAAAACTGTTTTTT.

In this sample, this clonotype turned up a few times. The rearrangement joins TRBV6-5 to TRBJ1-1, with unresolved D. CDR3 length: 17 residues. Germline values: CDR1 MNHEY, CDR2 SVGAGI. V was shortened by 0 bases and J by 0 bases, with 14 bases between the two germline ends. The CDR3 coding sequence is TGTGCCAGCAGTTACTCGAGCGCTGTTCCCTTGAACACTGAAGCTTTCTTT. It encodes CASSYSSAVPLNTEAFF.

About this clonotype itself: The conserved closing phenylalanine or tryptophan is absent in this CDR3, likely reflecting a read error. The CDR3 nucleotides read TGTGCCAGCAGTTCCGGGCTAGGGACTTTCAACTATGGCTACACCCTC. It is translated as CASSSGLGTFNYGYTL. The chain carries TRBV12-3 or TRBV12-4 and TRBJ1-2, with D possibly matching TRBD1 (5 bases). The CDR3 covers 16 residues. V lost 4 bases to trimming and J lost 2 bases, with 17 bases between them.

The V gene is TRBV20-1, the J gene TRBJ1-2, with D uncertain. V was clipped by 4 bases and J by 5 bases, with 11 bases between them. Per germline, CDR1 DFQATT and CDR2 SNEGSKA (reference sequence). The CDR3 has 12 amino acids. The CDR3 here is CSANVLSYGYTF. DNA of the CDR3: TGCAGTGCTAACGTGCTCTCGTATGGCTACACCTTC.

The chain uses TRBV5-4 and TRBJ2-2; perhaps TRBD1 as D (6 bases). The V end was cut by 0 bases, the J end by 4 bases, with 10 bases between. The CDR3 is made up of 15 amino acids. CDR1 and CDR2 from the germline V gene are SGHNT and YYREEE (reference sequence). The chain's CDR3 is CASSLVGAVTGELFF. CDR3 in DNA: TGTGCCAGCAGCTTGGTGGGGGCGGTCACCGGGGAGCTGTTTTTT.

This sequence joins TRBV24-1 and TRBJ2-2, with D possibly TRBD2 on 5 matching bases. The CDR3 spans 12 residues. Germline V gene data show CDR1 as KGHDR and CDR2 as SFDVKD. The ends were cut back, 5 bases at V and 7 bases at J, with 7 bases in the middle. The CDR3 here is CATSVRDGELFF. CDR3 in DNA: TGTGCCACCAGTGTGAGGGACGGGGAGCTGTTTTTT.

Only a few counts were recorded for this clonotype. The chain combines TRBV24-1 with TRBJ2-3; the D gene is possibly TRBD2 (5 bases). Per germline, CDR1 KGHDR and CDR2 SFDVKD. V was pared by 9 bases and J by 9 bases, with 18 bases between. This CDR3 has 13 amino acids. In DNA form, the CDR3 reads TGTGCCACCGCGCGGGCCTCAGCTTTAACGCAGTATTTT. It is translated as CATARASALTQYF.

This clonotype was found a few times. This rearrangement joins TRBV7-2 to TRBJ2-3; unclear D gene. The CDR3 has 15 amino acids. Germline assignment: CDR1 SGHTA and CDR2 FQGNSA. The V end lost 5 bases, the J end lost 2 bases, and 14 bases lay between the germline ends. CDR3: CASSVKRYSTDTQYF. As DNA, the CDR3 is TGTGCCAGCAGCGTAAAACGCTATTCCACAGATACGCAGTATTTT.

This clonotype came up once. The V call is TRBV28, the J call TRBJ1-1, with a possible D match to TRBD1 (5 bases). Germline CDR1 is MDHEN and CDR2 is SYDVKM. This CDR3 has 14 amino acids. The V and J ends lost 6 bases and 6 bases respectively, with 17 bases between them. CDR3 coding DNA: TGTGCCAGCAGCCTAATCGGGGGTAAGTCTGAAGCTTTCTTT. It encodes CASSLIGGKSEAFF.

The rearrangement links TRBV20-1 to TRBJ2-1; 9 nucleotides line up with TRBD2. CDR1 is DFQATT, CDR2 SNEGSKA, per germline (reference sequence). CDR3 size: 17 residues. V dropped 2 bases and J dropped 6; count of bases not matched to a gene: 14. The chain's CDR3 is CSARRSASGIPTNEQFF. In nucleotides, the CDR3 is TGCAGTGCTAGAAGGTCGGCTAGCGGGATCCCCACCAATGAGCAGTTCTTC.

The chain joins TRBV2 to TRBJ1-6; 8 bases fit TRBD1. The V segment lost 2 bases and the J segment 7 bases; nucleotides outside the gene matches: 4. Per germline, CDR1 SNHLY and CDR2 FYNNEI. The CDR3 is 15 amino acids. The CDR3 DNA is TGTGCCAGCAGTGAACTTTCAGGGGGCAATTCACCCCTCCACTTT. It is translated as CASSELSGGNSPLHF.

The chain employs TRBV19 and TRBJ2-7, with 7 bases that match TRBD2. Trimming removed 5 bases from V and 4 bases from J; junction bases left unmatched: 5. This CDR3 contains 13 residues. Germline V lookup: CDR1 LNHDA, CDR2 SQIVND (reference sequence). For the CDR3, the DNA is TGTGCCAGTAGTCCTGGGACTACGTACGAGCAGTACTTC. Translated, it gives CASSPGTTYEQYF.